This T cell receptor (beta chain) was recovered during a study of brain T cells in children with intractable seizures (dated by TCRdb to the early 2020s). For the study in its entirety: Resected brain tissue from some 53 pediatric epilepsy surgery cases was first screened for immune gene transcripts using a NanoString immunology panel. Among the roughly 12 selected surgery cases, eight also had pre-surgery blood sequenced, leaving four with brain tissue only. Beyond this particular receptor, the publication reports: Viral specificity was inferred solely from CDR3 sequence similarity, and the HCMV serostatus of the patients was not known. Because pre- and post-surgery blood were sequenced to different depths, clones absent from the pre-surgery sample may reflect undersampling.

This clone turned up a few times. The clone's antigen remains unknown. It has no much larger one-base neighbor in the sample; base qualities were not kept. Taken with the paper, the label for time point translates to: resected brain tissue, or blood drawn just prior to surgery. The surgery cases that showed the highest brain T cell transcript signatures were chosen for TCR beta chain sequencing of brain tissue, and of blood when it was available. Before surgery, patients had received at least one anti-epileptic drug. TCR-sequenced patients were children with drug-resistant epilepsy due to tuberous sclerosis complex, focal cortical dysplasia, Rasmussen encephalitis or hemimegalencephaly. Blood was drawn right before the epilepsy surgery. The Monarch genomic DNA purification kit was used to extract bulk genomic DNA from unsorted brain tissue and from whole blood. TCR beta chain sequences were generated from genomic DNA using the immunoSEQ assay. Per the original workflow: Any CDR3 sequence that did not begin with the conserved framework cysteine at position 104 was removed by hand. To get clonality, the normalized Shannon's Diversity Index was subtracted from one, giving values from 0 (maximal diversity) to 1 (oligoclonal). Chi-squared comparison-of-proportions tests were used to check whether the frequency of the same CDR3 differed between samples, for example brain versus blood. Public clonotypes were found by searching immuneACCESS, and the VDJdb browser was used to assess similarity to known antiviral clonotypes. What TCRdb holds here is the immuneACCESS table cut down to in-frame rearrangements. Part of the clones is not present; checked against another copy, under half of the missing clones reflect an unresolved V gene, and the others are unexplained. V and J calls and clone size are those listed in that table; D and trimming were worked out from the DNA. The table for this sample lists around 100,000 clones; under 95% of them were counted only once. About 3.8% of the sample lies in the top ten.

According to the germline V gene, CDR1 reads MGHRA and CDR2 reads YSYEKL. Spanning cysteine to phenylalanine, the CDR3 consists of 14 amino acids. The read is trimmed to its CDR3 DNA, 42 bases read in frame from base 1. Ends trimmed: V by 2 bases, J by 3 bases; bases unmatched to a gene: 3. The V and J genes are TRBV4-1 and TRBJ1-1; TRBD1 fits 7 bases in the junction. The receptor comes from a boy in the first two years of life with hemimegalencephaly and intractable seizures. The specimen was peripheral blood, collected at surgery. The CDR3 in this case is CASSQRQGDTEAFF. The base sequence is TGCGCCAGCAGCCAACGACAGGGAGACACTGAAGCTTTCTTT.